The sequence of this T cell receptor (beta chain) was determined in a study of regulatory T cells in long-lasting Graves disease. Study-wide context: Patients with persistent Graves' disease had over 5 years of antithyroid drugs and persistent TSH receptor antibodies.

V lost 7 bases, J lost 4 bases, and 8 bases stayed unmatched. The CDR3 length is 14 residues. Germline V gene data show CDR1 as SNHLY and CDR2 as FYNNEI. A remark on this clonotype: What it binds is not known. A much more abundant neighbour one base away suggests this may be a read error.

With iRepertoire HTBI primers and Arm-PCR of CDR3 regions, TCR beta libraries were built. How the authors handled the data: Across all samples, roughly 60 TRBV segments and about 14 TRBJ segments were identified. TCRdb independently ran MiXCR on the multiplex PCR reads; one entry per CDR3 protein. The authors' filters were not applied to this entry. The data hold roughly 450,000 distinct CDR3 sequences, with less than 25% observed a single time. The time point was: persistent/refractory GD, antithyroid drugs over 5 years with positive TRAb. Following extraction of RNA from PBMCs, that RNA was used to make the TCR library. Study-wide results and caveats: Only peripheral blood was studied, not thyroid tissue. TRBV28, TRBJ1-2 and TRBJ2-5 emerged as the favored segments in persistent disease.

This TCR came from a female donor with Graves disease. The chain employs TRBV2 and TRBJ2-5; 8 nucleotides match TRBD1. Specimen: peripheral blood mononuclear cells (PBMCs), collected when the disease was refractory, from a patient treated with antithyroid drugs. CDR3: CASNDQGAGETQYF. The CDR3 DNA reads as TGTGCCAGCAATGATCAGGGGGCGGGAGAGACCCAGTACTTC.